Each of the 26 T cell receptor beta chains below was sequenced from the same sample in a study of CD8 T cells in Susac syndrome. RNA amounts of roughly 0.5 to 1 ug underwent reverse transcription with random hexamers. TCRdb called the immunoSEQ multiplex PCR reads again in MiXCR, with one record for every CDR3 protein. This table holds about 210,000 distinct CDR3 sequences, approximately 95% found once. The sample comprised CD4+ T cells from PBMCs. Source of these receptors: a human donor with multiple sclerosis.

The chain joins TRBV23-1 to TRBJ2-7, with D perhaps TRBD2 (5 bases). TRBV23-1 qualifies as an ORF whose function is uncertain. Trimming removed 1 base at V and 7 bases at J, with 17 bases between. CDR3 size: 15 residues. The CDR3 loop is CASSQFRRGSREQYF. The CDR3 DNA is TGCGCCAGCAGTCAATTCCGTCGAGGGTCTCGTGAGCAGTACTTC.

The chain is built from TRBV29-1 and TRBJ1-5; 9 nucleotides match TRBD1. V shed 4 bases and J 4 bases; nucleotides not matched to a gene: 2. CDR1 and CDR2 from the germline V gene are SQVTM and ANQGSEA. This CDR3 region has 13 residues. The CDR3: CSVGDRGNQPQHF. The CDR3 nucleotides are TGCAGCGTTGGCGACAGGGGGAATCAGCCCCAGCATTTT.

CDR3 bases: TGCAGTGCTAAGGTTAGCGGGGGGCCCTCCTACGAGCAGTACTTC. Translating it yields CSAKVSGGPSYEQYF. The V call is TRBV20-1, the J call TRBJ2-7, with TRBD2 matching 10 bases. CDR3 length: 15 amino acids. Per the germline V gene, CDR1 is DFQATT and CDR2 is SNEGSKA (reference sequence). V was pared by 4 bases and J by 0 bases, with 6 bases of the junction left unmatched.

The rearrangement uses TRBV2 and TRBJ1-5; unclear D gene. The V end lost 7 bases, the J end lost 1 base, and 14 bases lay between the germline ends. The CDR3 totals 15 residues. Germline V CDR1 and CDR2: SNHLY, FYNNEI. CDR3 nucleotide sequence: TGTGCCAGCACTGTCGTCGCCGCGAGCAATCAGCCCCAGCATTTT. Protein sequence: CASTVVAASNQPQHF.

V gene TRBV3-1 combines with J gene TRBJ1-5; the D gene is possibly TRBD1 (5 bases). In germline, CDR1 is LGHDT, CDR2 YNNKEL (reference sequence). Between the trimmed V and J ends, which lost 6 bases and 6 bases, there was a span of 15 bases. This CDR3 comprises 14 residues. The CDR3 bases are TGTGCCAGCAGTCTAAAAACTGACAGTCAGCCCCAGCATTTT. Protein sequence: CASSLKTDSQPQHF.

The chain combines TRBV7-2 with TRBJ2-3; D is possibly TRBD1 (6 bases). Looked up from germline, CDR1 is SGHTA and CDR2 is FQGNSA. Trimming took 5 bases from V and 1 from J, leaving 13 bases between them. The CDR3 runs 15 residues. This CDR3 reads CASSLRDTRTDTQYF. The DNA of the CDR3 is TGTGCCAGCAGCCTCCGGGACACTCGCACAGATACGCAGTATTTT.

This CDR3 reads CSATRLSGSEQYF. CDR3 nucleotide sequence: TGCAGTGCTACCCGATTATCGGGTTCCGAGCAGTACTTC. V and J are TRBV20-1 and TRBJ2-7; D remains unclear. This CDR3 spans 13 amino acids. V was shortened by 4 bases and J by 6 bases, with 16 bases between the two germline ends. Germline CDR1 is DFQATT and CDR2 is SNEGSKA (reference sequence).

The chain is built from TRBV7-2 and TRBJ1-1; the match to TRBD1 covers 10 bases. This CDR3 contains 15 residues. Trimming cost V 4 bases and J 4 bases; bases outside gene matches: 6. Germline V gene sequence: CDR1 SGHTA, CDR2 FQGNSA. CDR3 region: CASSSYGTGATEAFF. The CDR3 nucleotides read TGTGCCAGCAGCTCCTACGGGACAGGGGCCACTGAAGCTTTCTTT.

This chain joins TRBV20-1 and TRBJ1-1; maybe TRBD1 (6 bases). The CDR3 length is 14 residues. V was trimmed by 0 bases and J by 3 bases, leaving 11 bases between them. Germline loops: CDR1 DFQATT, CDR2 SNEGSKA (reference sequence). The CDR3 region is CSARDRQGYTEAFF. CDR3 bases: TGCAGTGCTAGAGATCGGCAGGGGTACACTGAAGCTTTCTTT.

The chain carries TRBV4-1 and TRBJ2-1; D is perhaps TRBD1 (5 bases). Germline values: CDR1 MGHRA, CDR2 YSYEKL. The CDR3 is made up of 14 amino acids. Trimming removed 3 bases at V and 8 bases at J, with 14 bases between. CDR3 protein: CASSHRSRGDEQFF. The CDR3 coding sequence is TGCGCCAGCAGCCACCGATCTAGGGGCGATGAGCAGTTCTTC.

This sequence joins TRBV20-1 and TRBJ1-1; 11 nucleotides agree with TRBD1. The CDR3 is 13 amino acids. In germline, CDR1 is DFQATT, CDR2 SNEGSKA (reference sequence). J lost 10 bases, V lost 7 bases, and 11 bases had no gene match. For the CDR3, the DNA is TGCAGTGTCCCGGGACAGGGGGAATTCGGAGCTTTCTTT. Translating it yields CSVPGQGEFGAFF.

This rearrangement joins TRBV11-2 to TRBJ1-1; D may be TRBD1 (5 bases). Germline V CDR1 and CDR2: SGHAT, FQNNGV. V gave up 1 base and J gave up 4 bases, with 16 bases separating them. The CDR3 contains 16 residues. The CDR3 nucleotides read TGTGCCAGCAGCTTAGGGCCAGGGCGCCCGCCCACTGAAGCTTTCTTT. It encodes CASSLGPGRPPTEAFF.

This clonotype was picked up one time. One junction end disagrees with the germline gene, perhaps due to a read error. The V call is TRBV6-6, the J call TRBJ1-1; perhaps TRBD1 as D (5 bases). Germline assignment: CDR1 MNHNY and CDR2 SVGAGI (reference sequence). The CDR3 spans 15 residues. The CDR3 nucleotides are TGTGCCAGCAGATACTTCAGGGCGCAGAACACTGAAGCTTTCTTT. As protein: CASRYFRAQNTEAFF.

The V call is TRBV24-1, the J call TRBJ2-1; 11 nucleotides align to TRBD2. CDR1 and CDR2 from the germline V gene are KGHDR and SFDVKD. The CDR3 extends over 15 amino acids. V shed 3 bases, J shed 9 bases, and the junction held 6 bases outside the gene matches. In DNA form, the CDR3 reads TGTGCCACCAGTGATACGACTAGCGGGAAGGGTGAGCAGTTCTTC. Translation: CATSDTTSGKGEQFF.

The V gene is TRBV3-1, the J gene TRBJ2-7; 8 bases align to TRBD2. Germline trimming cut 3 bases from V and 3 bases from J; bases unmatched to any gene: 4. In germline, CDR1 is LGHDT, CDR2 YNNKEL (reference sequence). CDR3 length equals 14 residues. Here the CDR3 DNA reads TGTGCCAGCAGCCAGCGGGAGGATCTCTACGAGCAGTACTTC. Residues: CASSQREDLYEQYF.

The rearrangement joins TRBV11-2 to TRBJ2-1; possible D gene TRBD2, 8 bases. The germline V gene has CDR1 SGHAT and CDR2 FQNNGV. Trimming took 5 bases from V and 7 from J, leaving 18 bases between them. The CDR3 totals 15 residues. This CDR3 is CASSHIAGQWNEQFF. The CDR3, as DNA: TGTGCCAGCAGCCATATAGCGGGACAGTGGAATGAGCAGTTCTTC. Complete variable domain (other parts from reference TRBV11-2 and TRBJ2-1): EAGVAQSPRYKIIEKRQSVAFWCNPISGHATLYWYQQILGQGPKLLIQFQNNGVVDDSQLPKDRFSAERLKGVDSTLKIQPAKLEDSAVYLCASSHIAGQWNEQFFGPGTRLTVL.

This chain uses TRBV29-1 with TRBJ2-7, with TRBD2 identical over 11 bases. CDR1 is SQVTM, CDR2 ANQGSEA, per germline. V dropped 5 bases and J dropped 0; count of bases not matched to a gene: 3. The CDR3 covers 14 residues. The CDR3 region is CSVQTSGSSYEQYF. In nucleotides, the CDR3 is TGCAGCGTTCAAACTAGCGGGAGCTCCTACGAGCAGTACTTC.

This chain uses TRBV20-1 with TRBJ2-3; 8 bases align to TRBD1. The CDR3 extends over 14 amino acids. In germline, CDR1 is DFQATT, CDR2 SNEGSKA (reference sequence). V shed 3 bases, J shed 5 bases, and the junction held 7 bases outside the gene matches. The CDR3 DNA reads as TGCAGTGCTAGCTGGACAGGGTCATTAGATACGCAGTATTTT. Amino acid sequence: CSASWTGSLDTQYF.

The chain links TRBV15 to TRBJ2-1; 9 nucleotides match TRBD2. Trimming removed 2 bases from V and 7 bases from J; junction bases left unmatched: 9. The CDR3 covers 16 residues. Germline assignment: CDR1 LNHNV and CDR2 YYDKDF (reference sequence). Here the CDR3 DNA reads TGTGCCACCAGCAGACTGTCAGCGGGAGGAGGAAATGAGCAGTTCTTC. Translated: CATSRLSAGGGNEQFF.

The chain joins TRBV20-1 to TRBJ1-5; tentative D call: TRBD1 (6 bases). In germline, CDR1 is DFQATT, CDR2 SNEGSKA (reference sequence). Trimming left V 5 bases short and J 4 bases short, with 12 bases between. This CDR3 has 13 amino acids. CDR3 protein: CSAWSGVNQPQHF. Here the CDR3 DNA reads TGCAGTGCTTGGTCAGGGGTGAATCAGCCCCAGCATTTT.

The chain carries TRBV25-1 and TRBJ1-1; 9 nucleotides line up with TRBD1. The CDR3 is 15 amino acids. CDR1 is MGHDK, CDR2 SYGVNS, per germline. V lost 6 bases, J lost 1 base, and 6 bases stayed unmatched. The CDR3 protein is CASSTGGGSNTEAFF. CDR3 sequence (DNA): TGTGCCAGCAGCACAGGGGGCGGTTCGAACACTGAAGCTTTCTTT.

The CDR3 DNA reads as TGCAGTGCTAGAGCTCTAGCGGGGGGGTACAATGAGCAGTTCTTC. Translated: CSARALAGGYNEQFF. The chain joins TRBV20-1 to TRBJ2-1; 12 nucleotides agree with TRBD2. This CDR3 has 15 amino acids. V was pared by 1 base and J by 4 bases, with 2 bases of the junction left unmatched. Per germline, CDR1 DFQATT and CDR2 SNEGSKA (reference sequence).

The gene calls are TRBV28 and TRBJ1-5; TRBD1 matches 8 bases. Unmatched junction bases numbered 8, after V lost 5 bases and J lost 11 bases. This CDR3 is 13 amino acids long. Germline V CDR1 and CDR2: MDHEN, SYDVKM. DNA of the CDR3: TGTGCCAGCAGTGAGTCGGACAGGGAAGCCCAGCATTTT. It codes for CASSESDREAQHF.

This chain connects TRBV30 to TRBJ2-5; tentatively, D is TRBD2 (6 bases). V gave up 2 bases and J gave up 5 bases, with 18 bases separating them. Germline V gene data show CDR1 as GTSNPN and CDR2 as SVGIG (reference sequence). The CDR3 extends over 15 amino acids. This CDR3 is CAWSKALALRETQYF. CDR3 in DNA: TGTGCCTGGAGTAAAGCGCTAGCGTTGAGGGAGACCCAGTACTTC. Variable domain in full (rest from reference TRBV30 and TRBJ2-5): SQTIHQWPATLVQPVGSPLSLECTVEGTSNPNLYWYRQAAGRGLQLLFYSVGIGQISSEVPQNLSASRPQDRQFILSSKKLLLSDSGFYLCAWSKALALRETQYFGPGTRLLVL.

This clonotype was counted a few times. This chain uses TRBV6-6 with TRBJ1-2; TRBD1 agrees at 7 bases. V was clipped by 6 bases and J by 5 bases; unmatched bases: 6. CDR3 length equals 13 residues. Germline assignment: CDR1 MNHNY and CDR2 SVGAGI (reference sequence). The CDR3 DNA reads TGTGCCAGCAGGGCCGACAGGGTTTATGGCTACACCTTC. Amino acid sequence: CASRADRVYGYTF.

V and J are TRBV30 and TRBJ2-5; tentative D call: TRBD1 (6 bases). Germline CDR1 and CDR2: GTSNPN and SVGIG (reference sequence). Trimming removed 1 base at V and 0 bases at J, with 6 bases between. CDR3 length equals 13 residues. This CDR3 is CAWSGGHQETQYF. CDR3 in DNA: TGTGCCTGGAGTGGGGGGCACCAAGAGACCCAGTACTTC.